Each of the 30 T cell receptor beta chains below was sequenced from the same sample in a study of regulatory T cells in long-lasting Graves disease. Building the TCR beta libraries relied on iRepertoire HTBI primers, and CDR3 regions underwent Arm-PCR. TCRdb passed the multiplex PCR reads through MiXCR, listing each CDR3 protein once. The data show some 240,000 distinct CDR3 sequences, roughly 19% seen once. Time point denoted: newly diagnosed GD, antithyroid drugs for less than 3 months. Preparation of the TCR library used RNA extracted from PBMCs. These same records also appear under a second study, on T cells in Graves' hyperthyroidism and ophthalmopathy.

Source: peripheral blood mononuclear cells (PBMCs), taken at new diagnosis, from a patient treated with antithyroid drugs. The receptors stem from a woman aged 30 to 39 with Graves disease.

This clonotype has only one observation. This sequence may be a read error, since a much larger clone differs from it by one base. The V call is TRBV30, the J call TRBJ1-3; no reliable D call. Germline values: CDR1 GTSNPN, CDR2 SVGIG (reference sequence). This CDR3 is 13 amino acids long. CDR3 nucleotides: TGTGCCTGGAGTGTGCACTCTGGAAACGCCATATATTTT. This encodes CAWSVHSGNAIYF.

In this sample, this clonotype turned up many times. The J gene is TRBJ1-6, the V gene TRBV28, with D possibly matching TRBD1 (6 bases). The germline V and J ends were trimmed by 8 bases and 7 bases, with 15 bases remaining between them. CDR1 is MDHEN, CDR2 SYDVKM, per germline. This CDR3 has 14 amino acids. The CDR3: CASSGARRNSPLHF. The CDR3 DNA reads as TGTGCCAGCTCGGGGGCCAGAAGAAATTCACCCCTCCACTTT.

This clonotype appeared many times. The genes are TRBV7-8 and TRBJ2-3; the D is unclear. The ends were cut back, 5 bases at V and 0 bases at J, with 15 bases in the middle. The CDR3 is 16 residues long. Looked up from germline, CDR1 is SGHVS and CDR2 is FQNEAQ. For the CDR3, the DNA is TGTGCCAGCAGCCGTAGGCCGGACGGGAGCACAGATACGCAGTATTTT. Encoded protein: CASSRRPDGSTDTQYF.

In this sample, this clonotype turned up many times. The V call is TRBV7-2, the J call TRBJ2-5, with D perhaps TRBD2 (6 bases). Trimming removed 5 bases from V and 4 bases from J, with 14 bases in between. The CDR3 is made up of 14 amino acids. Looked up from germline, CDR1 is SGHTA and CDR2 is FQGNSA. CDR3: CASSPRWGGETQYF. The CDR3 DNA reads as TGTGCCAGCAGCCCTCGTTGGGGAGGAGAGACCCAGTACTTC.

This clonotype came up many times. V and J are TRBV2 and TRBJ2-5; TRBD1 or TRBD2 may be the D gene (5 bases each). CDR1 is SNHLY and CDR2 is FYNNEI in the germline V gene. Trimming took 4 bases from V and 5 from J, leaving 11 bases between them. The CDR3 loop spans 13 amino acids. CDR3 amino acids: CASSVSGRETQYF. The DNA for the CDR3 is TGTGCCAGCAGTGTATCGGGACGGGAGACCCAGTACTTC.

This clonotype was seen repeatedly, ten times or more. The genes are TRBV20-1 and TRBJ2-1; TRBD1 matches at 8 bases. From germline, CDR1 is DFQATT and CDR2 SNEGSKA (reference sequence). The CDR3 is 15 residues long. V shed 6 bases and J 7 bases; nucleotides not matched to a gene: 14. DNA for the CDR3: TGCAGTGCGCAACCCGGGACAGGACACAAGAATGAGCAGTTCTTC. Its protein product is CSAQPGTGHKNEQFF.

At least ten counts were recorded for this clonotype. The rearrangement uses TRBV4-1 and TRBJ2-3; D gene unclear. Germline V CDR1 and CDR2: MGHRA, YSYEKL. The CDR3 length is 14 residues. V was trimmed by 6 bases and J by 4 bases, leaving 14 bases between them. The CDR3 loop reads CASSRIRASDTQYF. In DNA form, the CDR3 reads TGCGCCAGCAGTCGCATCCGGGCGTCAGATACGCAGTATTTT.

This clonotype appeared many times. V usage is TRBV11-3 and J usage is TRBJ1-1, with a weak D call TRBD1 (5 bases). This CDR3 comprises 13 residues. The V end lost 5 bases, the J end lost 10 bases, and 17 bases lay between the germline ends. Germline CDR1 and CDR2: SGHNT and YENEEA. The chain's CDR3 is CASSLGPIFTAFF. For the CDR3, the DNA is TGTGCCAGCAGCCTGGGACCAATCTTCACAGCTTTCTTT.

There are many counts of this clonotype. The genes are TRBV12-3 or TRBV12-4 and TRBJ1-1; no clear D gene. V was cut by 3 bases and J by 8 bases, with 7 bases left in between. The CDR3 runs to 11 residues. The CDR3 loop is CASSLSAEAFF. The CDR3, as DNA: TGTGCCAGCAGTTTGAGTGCCGAAGCTTTCTTT.

This clonotype has at least ten counts. This chain joins TRBV28 and TRBJ1-5; unclear D gene. Germline V gene lookup returns CDR1 MDHEN and CDR2 SYDVKM. There are 11 residues in the CDR3. V shed 5 bases and J shed 9 bases, with 8 bases lying between them. CDR3 in amino acids: CASSASRPQHF. In DNA form, the CDR3 reads TGTGCCAGCAGTGCCTCCAGGCCCCAGCATTTT.

This chain joins TRBV6-4 and TRBJ2-2; D remains ambiguous. Germline V gene data show CDR1 as MRHNA and CDR2 as SNTAGT. The CDR3 runs to 14 residues. Trimming pared 0 bases from V and 3 bases from J, leaving 5 bases between. The CDR3 DNA is TGTGCCAGCAGTGACTCCTTTTACACCGGGGAGCTGTTTTTT. It translates to CASSDSFYTGELFF.

This clonotype has just a few counts. The rearrangement uses TRBV28 and TRBJ2-1; 14 positions match TRBD2. The junction had 5 bases not matched to a gene; V was cut back by 6 bases and J by 7 bases. Germline V gene lookup returns CDR1 MDHEN and CDR2 SYDVKM. The CDR3 covers 15 residues. The CDR3 region has the DNA TGTGCCAGCAGCCCCGGGACTAGCGGGAGAAATGAGCAGTTCTTC. It yields the protein CASSPGTSGRNEQFF. The variable domain in full, completed from reference TRBV28 and TRBJ2-1, reads DVKVTQSSRYLVKRTGEKVFLECVQDMDHENMFWYRQDPGLGLRLIYFSYDVKMKEKGDIPEGYSVSREKKERFSLILESASTNQTSMYLCASSPGTSGRNEQFFGPGTRLTVL.

This clonotype was seen just once. Germline and junction disagree at one end, which may indicate a read error. The chain employs TRBV11-2 and TRBJ2-7; TRBD2 might be the D (5 bases). From germline, CDR1 is SGHAT and CDR2 FQNNGV. This CDR3 spans 14 amino acids. CDR3 in amino acids: CASSQEELVWEQYF. The DNA of the CDR3 is TGCGCCAGCAGCCAAGAAGAACTAGTTTGGGAGCAGTACTTC.

The rearrangement uses TRBV27 and TRBJ2-5; 8 positions match TRBD2. Germline lookup yields CDR1 MNHEY and CDR2 SMNVEV (reference sequence). The CDR3 contains 13 residues. V dropped 4 bases and J dropped 6; count of bases not matched to a gene: 4. Here the CDR3 reads CASSSGGAKTQYF. The CDR3 DNA follows: TGTGCCAGCAGTTCCGGGGGGGCGAAGACCCAGTACTTC.

This clonotype has at least ten counts. V is TRBV27 and J is TRBJ1-6; the D is unclear. The CDR3 is made up of 13 amino acids. Trimming took off 2 bases at V and 6 bases at J, with 5 bases between the two ends. Germline CDR1 MNHEY, CDR2 SMNVEV (reference sequence). The CDR3 DNA reads as TGTGCCAGCAGTTTAGGGGTTAATTCACCCCTCCACTTT. It encodes CASSLGVNSPLHF.

Turning to this clonotype: It is likely a read error, because the conserved phenylalanine at the end of the CDR3 is missing. This sequence joins TRBV30 and TRBJ2-3; 8 bases are shared with TRBD2. V lost 0 bases to trimming and J lost 5 bases; unmatched junction nucleotides: 4. Germline V lookup: CDR1 GTSNPN, CDR2 SVGIG (reference sequence). This CDR3 is 14 amino acids long. As DNA, the CDR3 is TGTGCCTGGAGTGTAGGGACTAGAGGAGATACGCAGTATTTG. Protein sequence: CAWSVGTRGDTQYL.

This clonotype has at least ten counts. The rearrangement links TRBV5-1 to TRBJ1-2; D remains unclear. Per the germline V gene, CDR1 is SGHRS and CDR2 is YFSETQ. V was cut by 1 base and J by 1 base, with 5 bases left in between. This CDR3 spans 13 amino acids. CDR3 nucleotide sequence: TGCGCCAGCAGCTTGCCGCATAACTATGGCTACACCTTC. This sequence encodes CASSLPHNYGYTF.

This clonotype was picked up many times. This sequence joins TRBV28 and TRBJ2-3; 13 bases match TRBD2. The V gene end was trimmed by 4 bases and the J gene end by 4 bases; junction bases not matched to a gene: 11. The CDR3 length is 18 residues. Germline V gives CDR1 MDHEN, CDR2 SYDVKM. The CDR3 sequence is CASSSRILAGGPSDTQYF. CDR3 in DNA: TGTGCCAGCAGTTCAAGGATACTAGCGGGAGGGCCCTCAGATACGCAGTATTTT.

Ten or more counts support this clonotype. This rearrangement joins TRBV12-3 or TRBV12-4 to TRBJ2-1; no clear D gene. The CDR3 has 11 amino acids. V was clipped by 2 bases and J by 9 bases, with 5 bases between them. The CDR3 nucleotides are TGTGCCAGCAGTTTACACGCTGAGCAGTTCTTC. It yields the protein CASSLHAEQFF.

The table lists this clonotype with many counts. The genes are TRBV5-1 and TRBJ1-1; the D is unclear. Germline loops: CDR1 SGHRS, CDR2 YFSETQ. This CDR3 has 13 amino acids. With 5 bases removed from V and 4 bases from J, the gap between germline ends came to 12 bases. DNA of the CDR3: TGCGCCAGCAGTTCGACATATTTCACTGAAGCTTTCTTT. Translated, it gives CASSSTYFTEAFF.

This clonotype was observed a few times. The chain recombines TRBV10-1 with TRBJ1-4, with TRBD1 identical over 7 bases. This CDR3 has 15 residues. Germline V lookup: CDR1 WNHNN, CDR2 SYGVQD (reference sequence). The ends lost 2 bases at V and 10 bases at J; junction bases unmatched: 10. The CDR3 DNA follows: TGCGCCAGCAGTGAGAGACAGGGAGGGTCCGGAAAACTGTTTTTT. Translating gives CASSERQGGSGKLFF.

Ten or more counts support this clonotype. The chain joins TRBV30 to TRBJ2-1; 14 positions agree with TRBD2. The germline gives CDR1 GTSNPN, CDR2 SVGIG (reference sequence). Trimming at V came to 2 bases and at J to 7 bases, leaving 10 bases not matched to a gene. CDR3 length: 17 amino acids. The CDR3 sequence is CAWSTTRTSGGPNEQFF. The CDR3 nucleotides read TGTGCCTGGAGTACTACCAGGACTAGCGGGGGGCCTAATGAGCAGTTCTTC.

J is TRBJ2-5 and V is TRBV10-3, with 8 nucleotides matching TRBD2. The J call may be wrong; the DNA end is better matched by TRBJ2-7. The CDR3 totals 14 residues. Germline loops: CDR1 ENHRY, CDR2 SYGVKD. The CDR3, as DNA: TGTGCCATCAGTCTAGTGACTAGCGACGGCGAGCAGTACTTC. Protein product: CAISLVTSDGEQYF.

The gene calls are TRBV5-5 and TRBJ2-3; TRBD2 might be the D (5 bases). The germline CDR1 and CDR2 sequences are SGHKS and YYEKEE (reference sequence). V shed 5 bases and J shed 2 bases, with 27 bases lying between them. CDR3 size: 19 residues. CDR3 nucleotides: TGTGCCAGCAGTTTATCCCTTCCAGGACTCCTAACACACACAGATACGCAGTATTTT. This gives the protein CASSLSLPGLLTHTDTQYF.

This clonotype was observed at least ten times. The rearrangement joins TRBV7-9 to TRBJ1-6; the D is unclear. CDR1 SEHNR and CDR2 FQNEAQ come from the germline V gene (reference sequence). Trimming took 5 bases from V and 10 from J, leaving 15 bases between them. This CDR3 comprises 14 residues. CDR3 coding DNA: TGTGCCAGCAGCCCCCGAGAGGGAATATCACCCCTCCACTTT. It specifies CASSPREGISPLHF.

This clonotype was observed many times. The J gene is TRBJ2-7, the V gene TRBV30; D ambiguous. V dropped 0 bases and J dropped 3 bases, with 3 bases sitting between them. This CDR3 has 11 residues. In germline, CDR1 is GTSNPN, CDR2 SVGIG (reference sequence). The CDR3 spells CAWSVLYEQYF. CDR3 sequence (DNA): TGTGCCTGGAGTGTACTCTACGAGCAGTACTTC.

There are many counts of this clonotype. V gene TRBV5-1 combines with J gene TRBJ1-3; no clear D gene. Deletions cut 4 bases from V and 0 bases from J, with 17 bases between. The germline gives CDR1 SGHRS, CDR2 YFSETQ. CDR3 size: 17 residues. The CDR3 region has the DNA TGCGCCAGCAGCCAGAGGCAGCACTCCAACTCTGGAAACACCATATATTTT. Amino acid sequence: CASSQRQHSNSGNTIYF.

This clonotype was counted many times. The rearrangement joins TRBV10-3 to TRBJ2-7; D call uncertain. The CDR3 runs 13 residues. The germline gives CDR1 ENHRY, CDR2 SYGVKD. Trimming took 3 bases from V and 5 from J, leaving 11 bases between them. The DNA for the CDR3 is TGTGCCATCAGTGACCGGGCGGACGACGAGCAGTACTTC. As protein: CAISDRADDEQYF.

This clonotype appeared a few times. V is TRBV6-5 and J is TRBJ2-7; D call uncertain. CDR1 is MNHEY and CDR2 is SVGAGI in the germline V gene. Trimming left V 4 bases short and J 0 bases short, with 16 bases between. The CDR3 loop spans 16 amino acids. CDR3 sequence: CASSFLPGSSSYEQYF. In DNA, the CDR3 is TGTGCCAGCAGTTTCCTCCCCGGGTCAAGCTCCTACGAGCAGTACTTC.

The genes are TRBV11-3 and TRBJ2-5; 13 bases line up with TRBD2. After removal of 5 bases from V and 5 bases from J, the junction contained 8 bases not matched to a gene. The CDR3 spans 16 residues. Looked up from germline, CDR1 is SGHNT and CDR2 is YENEEA. The CDR3 sequence: CASSLLGLAGIETQYF. The CDR3 region has the DNA TGTGCCAGCAGCCTTCTGGGACTAGCGGGAATTGAGACCCAGTACTTC.